These 18 T cell receptor beta chains originate from one sample sequenced in a study of cytomegalovirus exposure and HLA in healthy donors. 60 Vbeta and 13 Jbeta primers were used in PCR. The protocol was immunoSEQ multiplex PCR, while the TCRdb copy is restricted to in-frame clones and leaves out a portion. The sample includes 87,000 or so clones, less than 8% seen only once; the top ten take about 2%. Sequencing was performed on PBMCs. These receptor sequences come from a man aged 50 to 60 in good health and CMV-seronegative.

The chain has TRBV19 and TRBJ2-1; D is unclear. With 5 bases removed from V and 10 bases from J, the gap between germline ends came to 15 bases. CDR3 length: 13 amino acids. The germline gives CDR1 LNHDA, CDR2 SQIVND (reference sequence). CDR3 in amino acids: CASSDGPVPEQFF. In nucleotides, the CDR3 is TGTGCCAGTAGTGATGGTCCAGTCCCAGAGCAGTTCTTC.

This clone was counted only a few times. The gene calls are TRBV7-3 and TRBJ2-5; D is possibly TRBD1 (6 bases). The CDR3 contains 13 residues. Trimming removed 8 bases from V and 5 bases from J, with 15 bases in between. Germline lookup yields CDR1 SGHTA and CDR2 FQGTGA. CDR3 amino acids: CASGDLTGETQYF. CDR3 in DNA: TGTGCCAGCGGCGACCTAACAGGGGAGACCCAGTACTTC.

This clone was observed a few times. Distinct nucleotide sequences in the sample also encode this CDR3. The chain uses TRBV11-3 and TRBJ1-4, with no clear D. The germline CDR1 and CDR2 sequences are SGHNT and YENEEA. The germline V and J ends were trimmed by 3 bases and 8 bases, with 10 bases remaining between them. The CDR3 loop spans 13 amino acids. The CDR3 DNA reads TGTGCCAGCAGCTTTTCCCGCGGGGAAAAACTGTTTTTT. Protein product: CASSFSRGEKLFF.

This clone showed up just a few times. The chain recombines TRBV11-2 with TRBJ2-5, with TRBD2 identical over 9 bases. With 2 bases clipped from V and 5 bases from J, the junction kept 6 bases outside the gene matches. Germline CDR1 SGHAT, CDR2 FQNNGV. The CDR3 runs 15 residues. The CDR3 DNA follows: TGTGCCAGCAGCTTACAGGCGGGGGGGCCGGAGACCCAGTACTTC. It encodes CASSLQAGGPETQYF.

DNA for the CDR3: TGTGCCAGCAGCTTAACGACAGGGTCGAATGAGCAGTTCTTC. Translating it yields CASSLTTGSNEQFF. The chain has TRBV7-3 and TRBJ2-1, with 7 bases that match TRBD1. Germline lookup yields CDR1 SGHTA and CDR2 FQGTGA. The CDR3 length is 14 residues. The V gene end was trimmed by 0 bases and the J gene end by 7 bases; junction bases not matched to a gene: 3.

This clone has a handful of counts. CDR3 residues: CASSSTSGQYNEQFF. Here the CDR3 DNA reads TGTGCCAGCAGCTCGACTAGCGGCCAATACAATGAGCAGTTCTTC. J is TRBJ2-1 and V is TRBV11-2, with 9 bases lining up with TRBD2. This CDR3 has 15 residues. The trim removed 4 bases at V and 4 bases at J, leaving 5 bases unmatched. CDR1 is SGHAT and CDR2 is FQNNGV in the germline V gene.

This clone was counted a few times. The J gene is TRBJ2-3, the V gene TRBV7-8; D ambiguous. CDR3 length: 14 amino acids. Germline values: CDR1 SGHVS, CDR2 FQNEAQ. The V and J ends lost 4 bases and 4 bases respectively, with 12 bases between them. The CDR3 sequence is CASSWANAADTQYF. CDR3 sequence (DNA): TGTGCCAGCAGCTGGGCTAATGCAGCAGATACGCAGTATTTT.

This clone was observed a few times. J is TRBJ2-2 and V is TRBV9, with 12 bases matching TRBD2. The CDR3 has 17 amino acids. The junction had 7 bases not matched to a gene; V was cut back by 2 bases and J by 5 bases. Germline V gene sequence: CDR1 SGDLS, CDR2 YYNGEE. CDR3 coding DNA: TGTGCCAGCAGCGTGGGACTAGCGGGCGCAATAACCGGGGAGCTGTTTTTT. It translates to CASSVGLAGAITGELFF.

The genes are TRBV5-1 and TRBJ2-2, with TRBD1 as a possible D gene (5 bases). Germline CDR1 is SGHRS and CDR2 is YFSETQ. Between the trimmed V and J ends, which lost 4 bases and 4 bases, there was a span of 11 bases. The CDR3 is 14 residues long. In DNA, the CDR3 is TGCGCCAGCAGCAATTTGGACATCACCGGGGAGCTGTTTTTT. This encodes CASSNLDITGELFF. The whole variable domain, filled in from reference TRBV5-1 and TRBJ2-2, reads KAGVTQTPRYLIKTRGQQVTLSCSPISGHRSVSWYQQTPGQGLQFLFEYFSETQRNKGNFPGRFSGRQFSNSRSEMNVSTLELGDSALYLCASSNLDITGELFFGEGSRLTVL.

The genes are TRBV27 and TRBJ2-1, with TRBD2 matching 9 bases. Germline-derived CDR1 and CDR2 are MNHEY and SMNVEV (reference sequence). This CDR3 contains 16 residues. The trim removed 5 bases at V and 2 bases at J, leaving 7 bases unmatched. CDR3 DNA sequence: TGTGCCAGCAGTGTCCTAGCGGGGAATCCCTACAATGAGCAGTTCTTC. Protein sequence: CASSVLAGNPYNEQFF.

Concerning this clone itself: The junction shows a germline mismatch at one end, possibly a read error. The rearrangement uses TRBV28 and TRBJ2-3, with TRBD2 as a possible D gene (6 bases). Germline CDR1 is MDHEN and CDR2 is SYDVKM. This CDR3 has 16 residues. CDR3 residues: CASRLARGRGTDTQYF. CDR3 nucleotides: TGTGCCAGCCGTTTGGCGAGGGGACGGGGGACAGATACGCAGTATTTT.

This rearrangement joins TRBV5-8 to TRBJ2-1, with 13 bases lining up with TRBD2. The V and J ends lost 4 bases and 10 bases, in that order; junction bases with no gene match: 8. Per germline, CDR1 SGHTS and CDR2 YDEGEE. This CDR3 has 15 residues. Written as DNA, the CDR3 is TGTGCCAGCAGCCCCGGACTAGCGGGAGCTCAGGAGCAGTTCTTC. Protein sequence: CASSPGLAGAQEQFF. Based on the CDR3 plus reference TRBV5-8 and TRBJ2-1, the full variable domain is EAGVTQSPTHLIKTRGQQATLRCSPISGHTSVYWYQQALGLGLQFLLWYDEGEERNRGNFPPRFSGRQFPNYSSELNVNALELEDSALYLCASSPGLAGAQEQFFGPGTRLTVL.

This clone was seen a few times. The genes are TRBV28 and TRBJ1-2, with TRBD1 matching over 12 bases. This CDR3 spans 15 amino acids. Trimming at V came to 5 bases and at J to 7 bases, leaving 8 bases not matched to a gene. In germline, CDR1 is MDHEN, CDR2 SYDVKM. CDR3 amino acids: CASSITGTGGSGYTF. Written as DNA, the CDR3 is TGTGCCAGCAGTATCACCGGGACAGGGGGCTCTGGCTACACCTTC.

This clone showed up just a few times. The chain is built from TRBV5-4 and TRBJ2-7, with TRBD1 identical over 8 bases. CDR1 is SGHNT and CDR2 is YYREEE in the germline V gene (reference sequence). After removal of 0 bases from V and 0 bases from J, the junction contained 5 bases not matched to a gene. The CDR3 has 16 residues. The CDR3 sequence: CASSLAGQDPSYEQYF. The CDR3 nucleotides read TGTGCCAGCAGCTTGGCGGGACAGGATCCCTCCTACGAGCAGTACTTC.

The chain is built from TRBV6-1 and TRBJ2-7; tentatively, D is TRBD1 (6 bases). CDR1 is MNHNS and CDR2 is SASEGT in the germline V gene. The V end was cut by 2 bases, the J end by 2 bases, with 13 bases between. The CDR3 spans 15 residues. The CDR3 loop is CASSEPTGIPYEQYF. CDR3 in DNA: TGTGCCAGCAGTGAACCTACAGGGATCCCCTACGAGCAGTACTTC.

The V call is TRBV6-5, the J call TRBJ2-5; D uncertain. The CDR3 runs to 11 residues. V was trimmed by 0 bases and J by 14 bases, leaving 10 bases between them. Germline assignment: CDR1 MNHEY and CDR2 SVGAGI. CDR3 in amino acids: CASSYSGQLYF. DNA of the CDR3: TGTGCCAGCAGTTACTCCGGTCAACTATACTTC.

The chain carries TRBV7-2 and TRBJ2-2; D is possibly TRBD1 (5 bases). CDR3 length: 15 amino acids. V shed 1 base and J shed 0 bases, with 6 bases lying between them. Looked up from germline, CDR1 is SGHTA and CDR2 is FQGNSA. This chain's CDR3 is CASSLGTPNTGELFF. CDR3 bases: TGTGCCAGCAGCTTAGGGACACCGAACACCGGGGAGCTGTTTTTT.

This clone occurred a few times. The V call is TRBV19, the J call TRBJ2-2, with 9 nucleotides matching TRBD2. V dropped 4 bases and J dropped 4; count of bases not matched to a gene: 10. Germline lookup yields CDR1 LNHDA and CDR2 SQIVND (reference sequence). The CDR3 has 17 amino acids. The CDR3 protein is CASSTDRASGVTGELFF. In nucleotides, the CDR3 is TGTGCCAGTAGTACCGACAGGGCTAGCGGGGTCACCGGGGAGCTGTTTTTT.